This TCR beta chain was sequenced for a study of metastatic and nonmetastatic thyroid tumors. Study summary: Repertoires were compared across blood and tumor or nodule tissue from malignant and benign thyroid patients. Study-wide results and limits: Relative to benign nodules, malignant thyroid tumors were reportedly characterized by significantly elevated TCR beta diversity in blood and tumor.

There were no patients who had received any treatment before thyroid surgery. CDR1 is SGHTA and CDR2 is FQGNSA in the germline V gene. This CDR3 spans 14 amino acids. Trimming took off 1 base at V and 7 bases at J, with 13 bases between the two ends. TCRdb reprocessed the PCR reads using MiXCR. The data show roughly 89,000 clones, around 13% seen once. This clone was seen at least ten times. The antigen is not known. Sequencing was performed on tumor tissue. This clonotype was obtained from a female donor with papillary thyroid cancer or a benign thyroid nodule (not recorded which). Some clones in this sample may be carry-over from other donors' samples. The V call is TRBV7-2, the J call TRBJ1-1, with D unclear. CDR3 sequence: CASSLDGFRFEAFF. CDR3 DNA: TGTGCCAGCAGCTTAGATGGGTTCCGTTTTGAAGCTTTCTTT.